This TCR beta chain was captured in a study of blood T cell repertoires in COVID-19. TCRdb's copy holds only in-frame clones and misses some; the assay was immunoSEQ multiplex PCR. The sample contains some 300,000 clones, approximately 90% of which appear only once. The sequenced sample consisted of peripheral blood. The receptor comes from a woman in her thirties who had recovered from COVID-19.

This CDR3 reads CATSDLVQRGGPGELFF. CDR3 in DNA: TGTGCCACCAGTGATTTGGTCCAGCGGGGGGGCCCCGGGGAGCTGTTTTTT. The J gene is TRBJ2-2, the V gene TRBV24-1; 10 bases agree with TRBD2. Germline-derived CDR1 and CDR2 are KGHDR and SFDVKD. V shed 0 bases and J 6 bases; nucleotides not matched to a gene: 6. The CDR3 spans 17 residues.